This entry is about one TCR beta chain. In the authors' methods: Reference gene primers were amplified, and this amplification served to estimate nucleated cell counts. The method was immunoSEQ multiplex PCR; TCRdb's version includes in-frame clones alone and lacks a portion of them. V and J calls and clone size are given by that table; D and trimming were obtained from the DNA. The sample records about 40,000 clones, roughly 80% being singletons. The data derive from a study of blood T cell repertoires in COVID-19. Turning to the study itself: Sites across the United States, Italy and Spain contributed samples from acute and convalescent COVID-19. The cDNA or gDNA used as material had been derived from T cells, B-cell-depleted T cells, or PBMCs.

V shed 6 bases and J shed 2 bases, with 10 bases lying between them. Germline assignment: CDR1 SGHVS and CDR2 FQNEAQ. CDR3 size: 13 residues. V gene TRBV7-8 combines with J gene TRBJ1-2, with D possibly matching TRBD1 (6 bases). The receptor was derived from a woman in her sixties or seventies with acute or convalescent COVID-19. The sequenced material came from peripheral blood. The CDR3 sequence: CASSSGQNYGYTF. DNA for the CDR3: TGTGCCAGCAGTTCAGGACAGAACTATGGCTACACCTTC.